Listed below are T cell receptor beta chains from one sample, sequenced in a study of response to subunit inactivated influenza vaccine. TCRdb processed the RT-PCR reads anew with MiXCR; each CDR3 protein has one entry. Of about 700,000 distinct CDR3 sequences listed, more than 15% are singletons. This specimen was PBMCs from blood, taken about 13 days after vaccination. All receptors come from a man aged 50-60 years who received an inactivated influenza vaccine. The CDR3 runs from the conserved cysteine through the conserved F or W. The D gene is left open where the match is weak. Expanded clones are given a class, and other clones once, few, many or no size at all.

j_call: TRBJ2-2
clone_size: .
v_call: TRBV6-1
d_call: .
cdr3_aa: CASRKLQGGNTGELFF
cdr3_nt: TGTGCCAGCAGGAAACTACAGGGAGGGAACACCGGGGAGCTGTTTTTT

j_call: TRBJ2-1
clone_size: .
v_call: TRBV10-3
d_call: TRBD1
cdr3_aa: CAIRAGGEQFF
cdr3_nt: TGTGCCATCAGGGCAGGGGGTGAGCAGTTCTTC

j_call: TRBJ1-1
clone_size: .
v_call: TRBV3-1
d_call: .
cdr3_aa: CASSPAAGGTEAFF
cdr3_nt: TGTGCCAGCAGCCCAGCCGCAGGAGGGACTGAAGCTTTCTTT

j_call: TRBJ2-3
clone_size: .
v_call: TRBV6-1
d_call: .
cdr3_aa: CASRRGTTDTQYF
cdr3_nt: TGTGCCAGCAGACGAGGGACCACAGATACGCAGTATTTT

j_call: TRBJ2-7
clone_size: few
v_call: TRBV7-2
d_call: .
cdr3_aa: CASSLLTGAYEQYF
cdr3_nt: TGTGCCAGCAGCCTTTTGACGGGAGCCTACGAGCAGTACTTC

j_call: TRBJ2-5
clone_size: .
v_call: TRBV7-2
d_call: .
cdr3_aa: CASSQNPQETQYF
cdr3_nt: TGTGCCAGCAGCCAGAATCCACAGGAGACCCAGTACTTC

j_call: TRBJ2-2
clone_size: .
v_call: TRBV4-3
d_call: TRBD2
cdr3_aa: CASSQEPQGLAGPRELFF
cdr3_nt: TGCGCCAGCAGCCAAGAGCCCCAAGGACTAGCGGGACCGCGGGAGCTGTTTTTT

j_call: TRBJ2-7
clone_size: .
v_call: TRBV18
d_call: .
cdr3_aa: CASSQGIGLVQSYEQYF
cdr3_nt: TGTGCCAGCTCACAAGGGATTGGGTTGGTCCAGTCCTACGAGCAGTACTTC

j_call: TRBJ2-2
clone_size: few
v_call: TRBV5-1
d_call: .
cdr3_aa: CASSFRGMSGELFF
cdr3_nt: TGCGCCAGCAGCTTCAGGGGAATGTCCGGGGAGCTGTTTTTT

j_call: TRBJ1-2
clone_size: .
v_call: TRBV4-2
d_call: .
cdr3_aa: CASSPYVTRDIQPDYGYTF
cdr3_nt: TGTGCCAGCAGCCCATACGTGACCAGGGACATCCAGCCCGACTATGGCTACACCTTC

j_call: TRBJ1-5
clone_size: .
v_call: TRBV10-3
d_call: .
cdr3_aa: CAIREAADQPQHF
cdr3_nt: TGTGCCATCAGGGAGGCAGCGGATCAGCCCCAGCATTTT

j_call: TRBJ2-4
clone_size: few
v_call: TRBV29-1
d_call: .
cdr3_aa: CSVGRDIQYF
cdr3_nt: TGCAGCGTTGGTAGAGACATTCAGTACTTC

j_call: TRBJ2-3
clone_size: many
v_call: TRBV21-1
d_call: .
cdr3_aa: CASSRTSGSSTDTQYF
cdr3_nt: TGTGCCAGCAGCAGAACTAGCGGCTCTAGCACAGATACGCAGTATTTT

j_call: TRBJ2-4
clone_size: .
v_call: TRBV18
d_call: .
cdr3_aa: CASSPQGLSKNIQYF
cdr3_nt: TGTGCCAGCTCACCACAGGGTTTATCCAAAAACATTCAGTACTTC

j_call: TRBJ2-1
clone_size: .
v_call: TRBV12-3/TRBV12-4
d_call: TRBD1
cdr3_aa: CASSGTGSEQFF
cdr3_nt: TGTGCCAGCAGTGGGACAGGGAGTGAGCAGTTCTTC

j_call: TRBJ2-1
clone_size: .
v_call: TRBV6-2/TRBV6-3
d_call: .
cdr3_aa: CASSYSQSYHEQFF
cdr3_nt: TGTGCCAGCAGTTACTCACAGAGTTACCATGAGCAGTTCTTC

j_call: TRBJ2-1
clone_size: many
v_call: TRBV28
d_call: .
cdr3_aa: CASSLLAGGSYNEQFF
cdr3_nt: TGTGCCAGCAGTTTATTAGCAGGGGGGTCCTACAATGAGCAGTTCTTC

j_call: TRBJ2-1
clone_size: .
v_call: TRBV7-8
d_call: TRBD1
cdr3_aa: CASSLAGQAPGYNEQFF
cdr3_nt: TGTGCCAGCAGCTTAGCTGGACAGGCCCCTGGATACAATGAGCAGTTCTTC

j_call: TRBJ2-7
clone_size: .
v_call: TRBV28
d_call: TRBD2
cdr3_aa: CASGLRGLAKYEQYF
cdr3_nt: TGTGCCAGTGGGTTGAGGGGACTAGCTAAATACGAGCAGTACTTC

j_call: TRBJ2-1
clone_size: .
v_call: TRBV6-2/TRBV6-3
d_call: .
cdr3_aa: CASSYIPQTGYNEQFF
cdr3_nt: TGTGCCAGCAGTTATATCCCCCAGACTGGGTACAATGAGCAGTTCTTC

j_call: TRBJ2-1
clone_size: many
v_call: TRBV28
d_call: TRBD2
cdr3_aa: CASTKGTSGNEQFF
cdr3_nt: TGTGCCAGCACCAAGGGGACTAGCGGTAATGAGCAGTTCTTC

j_call: TRBJ2-3
clone_size: once
v_call: TRBV27
d_call: TRBD1
cdr3_aa: CASRNSGQVSTDTQYF
cdr3_nt: TGTGCCAGCAGGAACTCGGGACAGGTCAGCACAGATACGCAGTATTTT